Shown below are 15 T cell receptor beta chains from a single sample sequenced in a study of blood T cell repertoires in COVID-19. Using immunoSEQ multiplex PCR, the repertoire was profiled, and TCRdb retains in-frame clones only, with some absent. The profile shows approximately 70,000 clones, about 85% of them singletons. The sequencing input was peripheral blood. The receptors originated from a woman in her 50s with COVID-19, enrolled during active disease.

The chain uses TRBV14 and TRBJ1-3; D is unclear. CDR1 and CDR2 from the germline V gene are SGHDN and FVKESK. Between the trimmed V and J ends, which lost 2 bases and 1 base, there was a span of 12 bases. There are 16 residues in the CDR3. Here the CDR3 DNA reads TGTGCCAGCAGCCAAAAAGCGGTCTGGTCTGGAAACACCATATATTTT. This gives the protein CASSQKAVWSGNTIYF.

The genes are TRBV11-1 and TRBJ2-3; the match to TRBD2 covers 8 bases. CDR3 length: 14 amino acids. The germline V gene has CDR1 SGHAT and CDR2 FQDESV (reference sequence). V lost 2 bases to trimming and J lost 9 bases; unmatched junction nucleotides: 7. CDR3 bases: TGTGCCAGCAGCTTACCTGGGAGCGGGGGAACGCAGTATTTT. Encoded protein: CASSLPGSGGTQYF.

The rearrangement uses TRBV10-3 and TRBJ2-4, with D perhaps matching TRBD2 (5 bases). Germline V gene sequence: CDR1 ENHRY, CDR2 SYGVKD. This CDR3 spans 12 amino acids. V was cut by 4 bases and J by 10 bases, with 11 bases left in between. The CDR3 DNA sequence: TGTGCCATCAGTGCCGCCGGGGAGATTCAGTACTTC. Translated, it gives CAISAAGEIQYF.

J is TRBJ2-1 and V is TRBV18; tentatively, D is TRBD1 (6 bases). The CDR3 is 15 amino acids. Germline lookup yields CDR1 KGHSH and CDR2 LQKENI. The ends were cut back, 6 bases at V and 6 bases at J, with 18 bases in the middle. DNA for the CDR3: TGTGCCAGCTCCGAAAGAAGGGGGATCCGCAATGAGCAGTTCTTC. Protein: CASSERRGIRNEQFF.

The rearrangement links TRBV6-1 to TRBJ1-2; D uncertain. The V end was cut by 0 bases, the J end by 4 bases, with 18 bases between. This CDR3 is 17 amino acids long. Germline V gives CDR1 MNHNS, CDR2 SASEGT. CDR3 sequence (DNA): TGTGCCAGCAGTGAAGCTCATAACATAAGACTGGGCTATGGCTACACCTTC. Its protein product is CASSEAHNIRLGYGYTF.

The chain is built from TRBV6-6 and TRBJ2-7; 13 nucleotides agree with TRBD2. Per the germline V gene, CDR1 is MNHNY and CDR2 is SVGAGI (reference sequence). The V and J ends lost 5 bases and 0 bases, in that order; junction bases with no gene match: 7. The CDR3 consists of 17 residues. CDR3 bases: TGTGCCAGCAGTCCGGGACTAGCGGGGATTGTCTCCTACGAGCAGTACTTC. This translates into CASSPGLAGIVSYEQYF.

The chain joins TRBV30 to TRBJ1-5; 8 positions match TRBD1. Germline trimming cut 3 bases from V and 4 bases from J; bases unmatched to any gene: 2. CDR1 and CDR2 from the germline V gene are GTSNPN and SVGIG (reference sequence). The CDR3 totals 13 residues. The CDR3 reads CAWSRDRNQPQHF. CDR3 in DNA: TGTGCCTGGAGCAGGGACAGGAATCAGCCCCAGCATTTT.

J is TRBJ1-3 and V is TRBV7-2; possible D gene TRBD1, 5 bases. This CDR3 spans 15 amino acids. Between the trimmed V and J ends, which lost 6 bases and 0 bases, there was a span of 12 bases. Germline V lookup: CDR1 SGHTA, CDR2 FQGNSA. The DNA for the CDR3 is TGTGCCAGCAGTCTACAGGCGTCCTCTGGAAACACCATATATTTT. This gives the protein CASSLQASSGNTIYF. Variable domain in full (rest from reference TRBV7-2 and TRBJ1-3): GAGVSQSPSNKVTEKGKDVELRCDPISGHTALYWYRQSLGQGLEFLIYFQGNSAPDKSGLPSDRFSAERTGGSVSTLTIQRTQQEDSAVYLCASSLQASSGNTIYFGEGSWLTVV.

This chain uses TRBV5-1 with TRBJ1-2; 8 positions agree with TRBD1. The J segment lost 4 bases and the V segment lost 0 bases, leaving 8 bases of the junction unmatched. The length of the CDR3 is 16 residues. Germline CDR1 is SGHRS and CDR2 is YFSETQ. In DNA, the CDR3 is TGCGCCAGCAGCTTGGCCGGGGACAGGAGTACCTATGGCTACACCTTC. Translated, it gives CASSLAGDRSTYGYTF. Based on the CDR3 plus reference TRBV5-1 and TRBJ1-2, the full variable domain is KAGVTQTPRYLIKTRGQQVTLSCSPISGHRSVSWYQQTPGQGLQFLFEYFSETQRNKGNFPGRFSGRQFSNSRSEMNVSTLELGDSALYLCASSLAGDRSTYGYTFGSGTRLTVV.

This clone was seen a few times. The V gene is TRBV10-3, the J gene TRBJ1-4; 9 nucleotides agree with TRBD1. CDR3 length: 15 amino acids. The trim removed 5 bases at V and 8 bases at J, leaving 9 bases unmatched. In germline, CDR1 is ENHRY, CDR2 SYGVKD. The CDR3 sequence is CAISPTGGQGEKLFF. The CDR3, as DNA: TGTGCCATCAGTCCTACAGGGGGCCAAGGGGAAAAACTGTTTTTT.

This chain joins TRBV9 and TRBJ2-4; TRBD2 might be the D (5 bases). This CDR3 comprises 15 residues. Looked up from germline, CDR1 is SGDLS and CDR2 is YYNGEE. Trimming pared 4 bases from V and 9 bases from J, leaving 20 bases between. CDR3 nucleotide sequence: TGTGCCAGCAGCTTACAGCCCACAGTAGGAGGCATTCAGTACTTC. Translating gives CASSLQPTVGGIQYF. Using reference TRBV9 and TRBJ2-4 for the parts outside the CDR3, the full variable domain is DSGVTQTPKHLITATGQRVTLRCSPRSGDLSVYWYQQSLDQGLQFLIQYYNGEERAKGNILERFSAQQFPDLHSELNLSSLELGDSALYFCASSLQPTVGGIQYFGAGTRLSVL.

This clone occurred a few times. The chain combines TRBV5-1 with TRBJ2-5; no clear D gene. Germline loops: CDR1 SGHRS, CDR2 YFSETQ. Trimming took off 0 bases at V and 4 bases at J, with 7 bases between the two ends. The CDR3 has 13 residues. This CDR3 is CASSLAGSETQYF. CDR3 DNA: TGCGCCAGCAGCTTGGCCGGGTCAGAGACCCAGTACTTC.

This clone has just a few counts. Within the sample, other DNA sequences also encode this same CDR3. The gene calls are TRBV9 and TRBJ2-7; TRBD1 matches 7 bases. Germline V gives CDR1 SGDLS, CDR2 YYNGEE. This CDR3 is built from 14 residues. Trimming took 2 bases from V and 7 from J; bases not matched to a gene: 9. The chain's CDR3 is CASSVDRDLGEQYF. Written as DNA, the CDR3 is TGTGCCAGCAGCGTCGACAGGGACCTAGGGGAGCAGTACTTC.

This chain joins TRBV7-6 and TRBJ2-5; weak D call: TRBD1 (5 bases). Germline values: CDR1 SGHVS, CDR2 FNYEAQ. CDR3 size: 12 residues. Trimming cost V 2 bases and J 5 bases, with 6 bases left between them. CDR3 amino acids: CASSLKGETQYF. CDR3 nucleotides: TGTGCCAGCAGCTTAAAGGGGGAGACCCAGTACTTC.

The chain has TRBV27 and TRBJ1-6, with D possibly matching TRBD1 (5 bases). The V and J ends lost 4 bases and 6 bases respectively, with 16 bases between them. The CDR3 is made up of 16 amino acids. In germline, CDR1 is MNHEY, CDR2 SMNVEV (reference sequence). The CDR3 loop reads CASSYLGGGGNSPLHF. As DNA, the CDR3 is TGTGCCAGCAGTTACCTGGGCGGGGGAGGTAATTCACCCCTCCACTTT.